Following are 2 T cell receptor beta chains from one sample sequenced in a study of tumor and adjacent non-tumor tissue in lung cancer. Three rounds of nested PCR, following a modified ARM-PCR protocol, produced the TCRbeta library. Via MiXCR, TCRdb re-called the multiplex PCR reads, giving one row per CDR3 protein. Found here are 120,000 or so distinct CDR3 sequences, approximately 71% of them singletons; the top ten hold 9.5% to 15%. The template was RNA from unsorted bulk tissue. Sequencing was done on a sample of lung tumor tissue. All receptors come from a man aged 30 to 39 with non-small cell lung cancer.

As concerns this clonotype: This could be a read error, since a much larger clone is one nucleotide away. CDR3 nucleotides: TGTCCCAGCAGCTTGGGCTTCGGAGGGGACGTCGCTAATGAAAAACTGTTTTTT. Translation: CPSSLGFGGDVANEKLFF. This chain links TRBV5-4 with TRBJ1-4, with D perhaps matching TRBD1 (5 bases). Germline CDR1 and CDR2: SGHNT and YYREEE (reference sequence). The CDR3 consists of 18 residues.

By its share, this clonotype is medium-sized. The chain is built from TRBV11-2 and TRBJ2-2; D not resolved. Per the germline V gene, CDR1 is SGHAT and CDR2 is FQNNGV. V lost 5 bases, J lost 8 bases, and 15 bases lay in between. This CDR3 contains 14 residues. In nucleotides, the CDR3 is TGTGCCAGCAGCCCCACCCGGCTCGGGGGGGAGCTGTTTTTT. Encoded protein: CASSPTRLGGELFF.